The 23 T cell receptor beta chains given below trace back to one sample, sequenced in a study of cytomegalovirus exposure and HLA in healthy donors. The PCR made use of 60 Vbeta and 13 Jbeta primers. Libraries were prepared by immunoSEQ multiplex PCR; TCRdb keeps only in-frame clonotypes and omits some of them. The sample records 100,000 or so clones, roughly 60% being singletons. Sequencing was performed on PBMCs. Every receptor here comes from a human donor in good health.

This clone was recorded once. The chain couples TRBV9 to TRBJ2-2, with D perhaps matching TRBD2 (6 bases). This CDR3 contains 15 residues. CDR1 and CDR2 (germline): SGDLS, YYNGEE. Trimming took 0 bases from V and 5 from J, leaving 11 bases between them. The DNA of the CDR3 is TGTGCCAGCAGCGTAGCCGGGAGTGGGACCGGGGAGCTGTTTTTT. It encodes CASSVAGSGTGELFF.

The rearrangement links TRBV4-2 to TRBJ1-2; TRBD1 agrees at 10 bases. The V segment lost 5 bases and the J segment 4 bases; nucleotides outside the gene matches: 4. Germline V gene lookup returns CDR1 LGHNA and CDR2 YNFKEQ. The CDR3 covers 14 residues. CDR3 protein: CASSVRDRGYGYTF. CDR3 sequence (DNA): TGTGCCAGCAGCGTCCGGGACAGGGGCTATGGCTACACCTTC.

This clone was counted only a few times. CDR3 coding DNA: TGTGCCAGCAGCCCCCCTTTGCAAACTCCCTCTCCCTACGAGCAGTACTTC. Encoded protein: CASSPPLQTPSPYEQYF. The chain joins TRBV25-1 to TRBJ2-5; D call uncertain. The J call may be mistaken, given a closer DNA end match to TRBJ2-7. This CDR3 has 17 residues. Germline CDR1 MGHDK, CDR2 SYGVNS.

This clone was seen only once. The rearrangement links TRBV18 to TRBJ2-3; 9 nucleotides align to TRBD1. From germline, CDR1 is KGHSH and CDR2 LQKENI. V shed 3 bases, J shed 5 bases, and the junction held 6 bases outside the gene matches. CDR3 length: 15 amino acids. The CDR3 protein is CASSPLGQGGDTQYF. CDR3 in DNA: TGTGCCAGCTCACCCCTGGGACAGGGTGGAGATACGCAGTATTTT.

This chain connects TRBV5-4 to TRBJ2-5; 10 bases map to TRBD1. With 4 bases clipped from V and 6 bases from J, the junction kept 18 bases outside the gene matches. CDR1 is SGHNT, CDR2 YYREEE, per germline (reference sequence). This CDR3 is built from 18 residues. CDR3 protein: CASSPAPGQGFFGKTQYF. In nucleotides, the CDR3 is TGTGCCAGCAGCCCGGCCCCGGGACAGGGGTTTTTCGGGAAGACCCAGTACTTC.

This clone was detected a few times. The rearrangement uses TRBV5-1 and TRBJ2-5; TRBD1 matches at 7 bases. Germline CDR1 and CDR2: SGHRS and YFSETQ. The junction had 3 bases not matched to a gene; V was cut back by 4 bases and J by 3 bases. The CDR3 has 13 residues. The CDR3 here is CASSPDREETQYF. The CDR3 nucleotides are TGCGCCAGCAGCCCTGACAGGGAAGAGACCCAGTACTTC.

The count of this clone is one. The chain links TRBV27 to TRBJ2-7, with 13 bases that match TRBD2. The CDR3 loop spans 17 amino acids. Germline V gene sequence: CDR1 MNHEY, CDR2 SMNVEV (reference sequence). The V gene end was trimmed by 7 bases and the J gene end by 5 bases; junction bases not matched to a gene: 14. The CDR3 protein is CASKAIQGLAGFNEQYF. The CDR3 DNA follows: TGTGCCAGCAAAGCGATTCAGGGACTAGCGGGATTCAACGAGCAGTACTTC.

V usage is TRBV19 and J usage is TRBJ2-1, with 11 nucleotides matching TRBD2. This CDR3 region has 15 residues. The junction had 4 bases not matched to a gene; V was cut back by 5 bases and J by 4 bases. Germline assignment: CDR1 LNHDA and CDR2 SQIVND (reference sequence). CDR3 in DNA: TGTGCCAGTAGTGGGACTAGCGGACCGTACAATGAGCAGTTCTTC. Translation: CASSGTSGPYNEQFF.

Only a few counts were recorded for this clone. Other DNA variants within this sample encode the same CDR3. The chain employs TRBV11-2 and TRBJ2-7; 12 positions match TRBD2. The CDR3 totals 15 residues. The germline gives CDR1 SGHAT, CDR2 FQNNGV. J lost 2 bases, V lost 5 bases, and 4 bases had no gene match. CDR3 DNA sequence: TGTGCCAGCAGCAAAGGACTAGCGGGAACCTACGAGCAGTACTTC. This sequence encodes CASSKGLAGTYEQYF.

V usage is TRBV27 and J usage is TRBJ2-2, with a tentative D call TRBD2 (5 bases). Germline V gives CDR1 MNHEY, CDR2 SMNVEV (reference sequence). The CDR3 is 15 amino acids. V lost 2 bases and J lost 6, with 13 bases in between. In DNA, the CDR3 is TGTGCCAGCAGTTTAATATCTCGGAGGTCCGGGGAGCTGTTTTTT. This encodes CASSLISRRSGELFF.

The chain employs TRBV29-1 and TRBJ2-7; 8 bases match TRBD1. V gave up 5 bases and J gave up 6 bases; unmatched junction bases: 3. The CDR3 spans 11 residues. The germline CDR1 and CDR2 sequences are SQVTM and ANQGSEA. The CDR3 DNA sequence: TGCAGCGTTCGACAGGGGCCCGAGCAGTACTTC. This encodes CSVRQGPEQYF.

This clone has only a few counts. The V and J genes are TRBV28 and TRBJ1-2; 7 bases align to TRBD1. Germline V gives CDR1 MDHEN, CDR2 SYDVKM. The CDR3 totals 13 residues. J was trimmed by 4 bases and V by 10 bases; bases with no gene match: 9. CDR3 region: CAISTGAAYGYTF. DNA for the CDR3: TGTGCCATCTCAACAGGGGCCGCCTATGGCTACACCTTC.

The chain uses TRBV5-6 and TRBJ2-2; the match to TRBD1 covers 9 bases. Trimming at V came to 0 bases and at J to 1 base, leaving 7 bases not matched to a gene. Germline CDR1 and CDR2: SGHDT and YYEEEE. The CDR3 has 18 amino acids. The CDR3, as DNA: TGTGCCAGCAGCTTGGGGCCCCCGGGACAGGGGAACACCGGGGAGCTGTTTTTT. As protein: CASSLGPPGQGNTGELFF.

The chain couples TRBV6-6 to TRBJ1-5; D might be TRBD1 (6 bases). The CDR3 totals 14 residues. Trimming left V 6 bases short and J 9 bases short, with 18 bases between. Germline V gene sequence: CDR1 MNHNY, CDR2 SVGAGI (reference sequence). The DNA of the CDR3 is TGTGCCAGCAGCCTACAGGGTGACCCTGGGCCCCAGCATTTT. Translated: CASSLQGDPGPQHF.

V gene TRBV15 combines with J gene TRBJ2-1; 14 bases match TRBD2. V shed 4 bases and J 9 bases; nucleotides not matched to a gene: 8. The CDR3 is 16 residues long. The germline V gene encodes CDR1 LNHNV and CDR2 YYDKDF (reference sequence). The CDR3 DNA reads TGTGCCACCAGCAACCCCGGGACTAGCGGGAGATTTGAGCAGTTCTTC. It specifies CATSNPGTSGRFEQFF. The variable domain in full, completed from reference TRBV15 and TRBJ2-1, reads DAMVIQNPRYQVTQFGKPVTLSCSQTLNHNVMYWYQQKSSQAPKLLFHYYDKDFNNEADTPDNFQSRRPNTSFCFLDIRSPGLGDTAMYLCATSNPGTSGRFEQFFGPGTRLTVL.

This clone was seen only once. The chain uses TRBV6-5 and TRBJ1-1; D is undetermined. The CDR3 is 16 amino acids. Per the germline V gene, CDR1 is MNHEY and CDR2 is SVGAGI. V was cut by 0 bases and J by 4 bases, with 15 bases left in between. Here the CDR3 reads CASSYSRGQVATEAFF. Here the CDR3 DNA reads TGTGCCAGCAGTTACTCACGGGGTCAGGTAGCCACTGAAGCTTTCTTT.

The chain joins TRBV6-5 to TRBJ2-7, with 8 positions matching TRBD2. The CDR3 has 13 amino acids. V gave up 10 bases and J gave up 2 bases; unmatched junction bases: 7. Germline V gene lookup returns CDR1 MNHEY and CDR2 SVGAGI. The CDR3 coding sequence is TGTGCCACAGGGGTAGCGGGAACCTACGAGCAGTACTTC. Translated, it gives CATGVAGTYEQYF.

Here the CDR3 reads CASSAGQGKAYYGYTF. The CDR3 region has the DNA TGTGCCAGCAGCGCGGGACAGGGAAAGGCCTATTATGGCTACACCTTC. The genes are TRBV7-2 and TRBJ1-2, with TRBD1 identical over 9 bases. Germline CDR1 reads SGHTA; CDR2 reads FQGNSA. This CDR3 is 16 amino acids long. V dropped 5 bases and J dropped 5; count of bases not matched to a gene: 12.

This clone has more than one count but fewer than ten. V usage is TRBV4-1 and J usage is TRBJ2-7, with 14 bases lining up with TRBD2. V lost 3 bases and J lost 4; bases outside the gene matches: 2. This CDR3 region has 15 residues. CDR1 MGHRA and CDR2 YSYEKL come from the germline V gene. The CDR3 nucleotides are TGCGCCAGCAGCCACGGGACTAGCGGGAGATACGAGCAGTACTTC. It yields the protein CASSHGTSGRYEQYF.

This clone was observed a single time. The chain couples TRBV23-1 to TRBJ2-7, with D possibly matching TRBD1 (5 bases). TRBV23-1 is an ORF, and what it does is uncertain. With 1 base removed from V and 3 bases from J, the gap between germline ends came to 25 bases. This CDR3 spans 19 amino acids. The CDR3 sequence: CASSQYLNRPRLCNYEQYF. In nucleotides, the CDR3 is TGCGCCAGCAGTCAATATTTAAACAGGCCGAGGCTCTGTAACTACGAGCAGTACTTC.

V is TRBV9 and J is TRBJ1-4; D remains ambiguous. Germline-derived CDR1 and CDR2 are SGDLS and YYNGEE. The CDR3 contains 16 residues. Trimming removed 4 bases from V and 2 bases from J, with 15 bases in between. The CDR3 DNA is TGTGCCAGCAGCCCCGACATAGGCGGGACTAATGAAAAACTGTTTTTT. It encodes CASSPDIGGTNEKLFF.

CDR3 protein: CASSLGGKSQPQHF. The CDR3 DNA follows: TGTGCCAGCAGTTTAGGGGGGAAGAGTCAGCCCCAGCATTTT. The gene calls are TRBV28 and TRBJ1-5, with a weak D call TRBD1 (5 bases). Germline loops: CDR1 MDHEN, CDR2 SYDVKM. CDR3 length equals 14 residues. Trimming took off 2 bases at V and 6 bases at J, with 11 bases between the two ends.

V and J are TRBV11-1 and TRBJ2-1, with TRBD2 matching over 7 bases. In germline, CDR1 is SGHAT, CDR2 FQDESV (reference sequence). The CDR3 totals 15 residues. J gave up 9 bases and V 3 bases, and 11 bases lay outside the gene matches. CDR3 nucleotides: TGTGCCAGCAGCTTCTACCTAGCGGCAAGGGGTGAGCAGTTCTTC. Protein sequence: CASSFYLAARGEQFF.